This T cell receptor beta chain is drawn from a study of cytotoxic CD8 clonotypes in ibrutinib-treated CLL. Per germline, CDR1 SGHRS and CDR2 YFSETQ. CDR3 length equals 16 residues. V was trimmed by 2 bases and J by 0 bases, leaving 11 bases between them. Profiled with immunoSEQ multiplex PCR; TCRdb holds only in-frame clones, not every one. This repertoire shows over 100,000 clones, roughly 85% found once; its top ten account for roughly 2%. Overall study results and limits: Baseline levels were approached again at progression, after clonality had risen at ibrutinib response.

In regard to this clone: The antigen is unknown.

This sequence joins TRBV5-1 and TRBJ2-2; D possibly corresponds to TRBD1 (6 bases). Sample: PBMCs, taken after 24 months of ibrutinib treatment. This receptor was taken from a human donor with chronic lymphocytic leukemia. The CDR3 DNA is TGCGCCAGCAGCTTAACGACAGGCTCGAACACCGGGGAGCTGTTTTTT. Translating gives CASSLTTGSNTGELFF.